This T cell receptor beta chain was obtained from a study of human T cells and chemical hapten exposure. Original data processing: Across samples, TCR counts had a median of roughly 91,000 and ranged from 23,224 to 690,600. TCRdb re-called the RACE reads with MiXCR, one entry per CDR3 protein. The authors' filters were not applied to this entry. This table has 130,000 or so distinct CDR3 sequences, around 8.2% appearing once. The time point: healthy volunteer bleed at 2 weeks. Unseparated into fractions, whole blood served as the source from which total RNA was extracted. With V trimmed by 2 bases and J by 5 bases, 5 bases remained unmatched. There are 15 residues in the CDR3. Germline loops: CDR1 SGHKS, CDR2 YYEKEE (reference sequence).

Sequenced: whole blood. The receptor's source is a male donor in good health. Some clones in this sample may be carry-over from other donors' samples. The rearrangement uses TRBV5-5 and TRBJ1-5; 9 positions agree with TRBD1. In nucleotides, the CDR3 is TGTGCCAGCAGCTTCCGGGACAGGGAGGATCAGCCCCAGCATTTT. Translation gives CASSFRDREDQPQHF.